Reported below is one T cell receptor (beta chain). The study ran its PCR with 60 Vbeta and 13 Jbeta primers. Profiled with immunoSEQ multiplex PCR; TCRdb holds only in-frame clones, not every one. The sample has fewer than 85,000 clones, about four fifths seen once; the top ten hold about 3.5%. This sample is part of a study of cytomegalovirus exposure and HLA in healthy donors. CDR3 length: 15 amino acids. Sequenced material: PBMCs. The TCR was taken from a man aged 35 to 55 in good health and CMV-seronegative. The genes are TRBV21-1 and TRBJ1-2; the table gives TRBD1 as D, unverified against the DNA. TRBV21-1 is a pseudogene. The CDR3 DNA reads as TGTGCCAGCACCTGGTCCGGGACAGTCAAGGATGGCTACACCTTC. Translated: CASTWSGTVKDGYTF.